This TCR beta chain was profiled in a study of memory CD4+ T cells and cytomegalovirus serostatus. Study information: Donors were healthy Belgian adults, several CMV seropositive and 24 seronegative.

V lost 5 bases, J lost 4 bases, and 8 bases lay in between. This CDR3 is built from 12 residues. Germline CDR1 LNHDA, CDR2 SQIVND (reference sequence). With regard to this clone: Its antigen is undetermined.

Findings of the study overall: Of under 200 reported CMV TCRbeta sequences, about 70 were found in memory CD4+ repertoires.

Produced via immunoSEQ multiplex PCR; TCRdb's table is partial and in-frame only. The sample holds about 27,000 clones, 76% seen once. The sort gate was single viable CD3+CD4+CD8-CD45RO+ cells for memory CD4+ T cells. This TCR was sampled from an adult in good health and CMV-seronegative. The sequencing input was memory CD4+ T cells from blood. The rearrangement uses TRBV19 and TRBJ1-1; D call uncertain. The CDR3 nucleotides are TGTGCCAGTAGTGAAATATTCACTGAAGCTTTCTTT. Residues: CASSEIFTEAFF.